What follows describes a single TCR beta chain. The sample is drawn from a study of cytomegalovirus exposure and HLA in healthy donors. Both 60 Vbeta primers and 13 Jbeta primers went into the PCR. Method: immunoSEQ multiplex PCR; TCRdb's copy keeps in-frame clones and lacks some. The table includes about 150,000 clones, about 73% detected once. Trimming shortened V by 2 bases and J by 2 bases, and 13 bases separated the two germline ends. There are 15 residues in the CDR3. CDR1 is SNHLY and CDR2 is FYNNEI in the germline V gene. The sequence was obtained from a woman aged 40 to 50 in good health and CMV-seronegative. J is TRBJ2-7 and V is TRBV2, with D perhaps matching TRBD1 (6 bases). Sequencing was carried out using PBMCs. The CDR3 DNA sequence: TGTGCCAGCAGTGAATCTCAGGGGTTCGCCTACGAGCAGTACTTC. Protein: CASSESQGFAYEQYF. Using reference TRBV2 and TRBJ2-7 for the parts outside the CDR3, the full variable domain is EPEVTQTPSHQVTQMGQEVILRCVPISNHLYFYWYRQILGQKVEFLVSFYNNEISEKSEIFDDQFSVERPDGSNFTLKIRSTKLEDSAMYFCASSESQGFAYEQYFGPGTRLTVT.